The present entry profiles one T cell receptor beta chain with its context. Its antigen is not identified. This record comes from a study of shared clonotypes between healthy human individuals. The input for sorted-subset replicate PCRs was 150 to 200 ng DNA, around 30,000 T cell genomes. The assay was immunoSEQ multiplex PCR, and TCRdb's table has in-frame clones only and misses some. The data contain around 2,100,000 clones, about 95% of them singletons. Points from the study as a whole: Sorted-subset samples were not fully sequenced, rarefaction indicated. Generation of non-shared clonotypes was less probable than generation of clonotypes shared by all four donors. Sampling included only blood; tissue repertoires likely differ.

CD45RO negativity and positive selection for CCR7 defined naive CD8 cells, a population that excluded terminally differentiated effector memory CD45RA+ cells. The germline V gene has CDR1 SGDLS and CDR2 YYNGEE. CDR3 length: 14 amino acids. The V gene lost 3 bases and the J gene lost 7 bases, with 14 bases spanning the gap. The sequenced sample consisted of naive CD8+ T cells sorted from blood. This TCR came from a man aged 18 to 29 in good health. The chain employs TRBV9 and TRBJ2-4; D is undetermined. CDR3 nucleotides: TGTGCCAGCAGCGAAGGAAGGGAAGCGAACATTCAGTACTTC. Residues: CASSEGREANIQYF.